This T cell receptor (beta chain) was identified during a study of cytomegalovirus exposure and HLA in healthy donors. Study results and limitations: With high specificity and sensitivity, the classifier reportedly diagnosed cytomegalovirus status. A later analysis revealed that TCR association rates differed between HLA loci, peaking at DRB1 and bottoming out at HLA-C.

Both 60 Vbeta primers and 13 Jbeta primers went into the PCR. The data were produced by immunoSEQ multiplex PCR, yet TCRdb's version contains in-frame clones alone and is incomplete. This table has 150,000 to 200,000 clones, over 70% appearing once. This clone showed up just a few times. The antigen is undetermined. Germline V gives CDR1 MNHNY, CDR2 SVGAGI (reference sequence). Trimming took 10 bases from V and 6 from J, leaving 21 bases between them. The CDR3 is made up of 14 amino acids. The V gene is TRBV6-6, the J gene TRBJ1-1; weak D call: TRBD1 (6 bases). This sequence was found in a woman aged 18-29 years in good health and CMV-seronegative. What was sequenced was PBMCs. CDR3: CATFFRTVYPEAFF. CDR3 bases: TGTGCCACCTTCTTCCGGACAGTCTATCCTGAAGCTTTCTTT.